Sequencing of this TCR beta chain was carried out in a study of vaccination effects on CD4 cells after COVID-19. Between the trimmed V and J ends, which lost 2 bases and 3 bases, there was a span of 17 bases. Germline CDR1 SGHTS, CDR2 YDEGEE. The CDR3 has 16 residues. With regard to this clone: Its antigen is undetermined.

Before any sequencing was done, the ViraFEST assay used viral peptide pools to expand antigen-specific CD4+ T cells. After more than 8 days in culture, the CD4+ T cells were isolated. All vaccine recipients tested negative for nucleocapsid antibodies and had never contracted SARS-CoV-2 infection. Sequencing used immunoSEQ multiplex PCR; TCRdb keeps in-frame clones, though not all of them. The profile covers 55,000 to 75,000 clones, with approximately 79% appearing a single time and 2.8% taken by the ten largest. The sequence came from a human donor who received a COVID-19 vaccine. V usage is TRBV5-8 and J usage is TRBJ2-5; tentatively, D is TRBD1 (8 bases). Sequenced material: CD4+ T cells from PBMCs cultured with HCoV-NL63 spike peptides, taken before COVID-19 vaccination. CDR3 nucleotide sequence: TGTGCCAGCAGCTTCGGGACAGGCCGGGGGGAAGAGACCCAGTACTTC. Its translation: CASSFGTGRGEETQYF.